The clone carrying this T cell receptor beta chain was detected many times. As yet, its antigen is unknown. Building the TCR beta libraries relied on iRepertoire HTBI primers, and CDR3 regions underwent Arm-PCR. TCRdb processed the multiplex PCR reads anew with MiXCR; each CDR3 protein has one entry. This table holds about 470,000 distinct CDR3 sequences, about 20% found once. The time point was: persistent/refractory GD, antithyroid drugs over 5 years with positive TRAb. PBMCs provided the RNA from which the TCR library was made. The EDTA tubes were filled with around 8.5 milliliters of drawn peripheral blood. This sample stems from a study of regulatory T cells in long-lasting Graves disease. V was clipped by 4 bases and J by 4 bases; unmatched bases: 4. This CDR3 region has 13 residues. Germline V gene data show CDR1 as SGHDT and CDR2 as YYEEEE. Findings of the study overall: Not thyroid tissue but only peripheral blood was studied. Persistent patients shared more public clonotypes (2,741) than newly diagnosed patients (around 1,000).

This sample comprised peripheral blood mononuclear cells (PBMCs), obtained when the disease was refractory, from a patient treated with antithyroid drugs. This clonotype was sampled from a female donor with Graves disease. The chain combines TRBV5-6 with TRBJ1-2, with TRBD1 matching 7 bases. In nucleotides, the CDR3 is TGTGCCAGCAGCACGGGACAGTTCTATGGCTACACCTTC. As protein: CASSTGQFYGYTF.